Presented here are 8 T cell receptor beta chains from one specimen sequenced in a study of OX40 agonist ivuxolimab in advanced cancers. Profiled with immunoSEQ multiplex PCR; TCRdb holds only in-frame clones, not every one. The sample gives 100,000 to 150,000 clones, about nine tenths of which show up once; around 0.84% is in the top ten. Material: CD4+ or CD8+ T cells sorted from blood, obtained in a trial of the OX40 agonist ivuxolimab. The receptors come from an adult with an advanced solid tumor such as melanoma, head and neck, liver or kidney cancer.

V is TRBV10-3 and J is TRBJ1-4; TRBD1 matches at 7 bases. The CDR3 sequence is 16 residues long. The junction had 11 bases not matched to a gene; V was cut back by 2 bases and J by 8 bases. The germline gives CDR1 ENHRY, CDR2 SYGVKD. The CDR3 DNA reads TGTGCCATCAGTGAGCCAGGACAGGCTGGATTAGAAAAACTGTTTTTT. Amino acid sequence: CAISEPGQAGLEKLFF.

The chain couples TRBV4-3 to TRBJ2-3; 10 positions match TRBD2. The germline CDR1 and CDR2 sequences are LGHNA and YSLEER. V trimming: 2 bases; J trimming: 4 bases; junction bases outside the gene matches: 12. CDR3 size: 18 residues. The CDR3: CASSQLWGLAGASDTQYF. The CDR3, as DNA: TGCGCCAGCAGCCAATTATGGGGTCTAGCGGGAGCATCAGATACGCAGTATTTT.

This clone is a singleton in its sample. CDR3 protein: CATDRGAPVGTEAFF. DNA of the CDR3: TGTGCCACCGACCGGGGGGCTCCGGTAGGCACTGAAGCTTTCTTT. The chain links TRBV7-8 to TRBJ1-1; maybe TRBD1 (6 bases). CDR3 length: 15 residues. Looked up from germline, CDR1 is SGHVS and CDR2 is FQNEAQ. V lost 10 bases, J lost 4 bases, and 22 bases lay in between. Using reference TRBV7-8 and TRBJ1-1 for the parts outside the CDR3, the full variable domain is GAGVSQSPRYKVAKRGQDVALRCDPISGHVSLFWYQQALGQGPEFLTYFQNEAQLDKSGLPSDRFFAERPEGSVSTLKIQRTQQEDSAVYLCATDRGAPVGTEAFFGQGTRLTVV.

This chain joins TRBV4-2 and TRBJ2-7; tentative D call: TRBD2 (5 bases). CDR1 and CDR2 from the germline V gene are LGHNA and YNFKEQ. The CDR3 runs to 15 residues. The ends were cut back, 0 bases at V and 0 bases at J, with 9 bases in the middle. DNA for the CDR3: TGTGCCAGCAGCCAAGATCTTGGGAGCTCCTACGAGCAGTACTTC. Protein product: CASSQDLGSSYEQYF.

The rearrangement joins TRBV19 to TRBJ2-3; 8 bases agree with TRBD2. Unmatched junction bases numbered 15, after V lost 5 bases and J lost 2 bases. Germline V lookup: CDR1 LNHDA, CDR2 SQIVND (reference sequence). This CDR3 has 18 amino acids. CDR3 residues: CASSAIATLADLTDTQYF. CDR3 DNA: TGTGCCAGTAGTGCTATCGCGACACTAGCGGACCTCACAGATACGCAGTATTTT.

The chain recombines TRBV2 with TRBJ1-2; D unresolved. Germline V lookup: CDR1 SNHLY, CDR2 FYNNEI. V lost 3 bases and J 4 bases, leaving 9 bases between the germline ends. CDR3 length: 13 residues. The CDR3 is CASSDGRSYGYTF. The CDR3, as DNA: TGTGCCAGCAGTGATGGTCGGAGCTATGGCTACACCTTC.

J is TRBJ1-1 and V is TRBV6-1; D unresolved. Germline-derived CDR1 and CDR2 are MNHNS and SASEGT. The ends were cut back, 7 bases at V and 0 bases at J, with 9 bases in the middle. This CDR3 has 13 amino acids. CDR3 amino acids: CASIRHLNTEAFF. CDR3 bases: TGTGCCAGCATCCGACACCTGAACACTGAAGCTTTCTTT.

The chain recombines TRBV28 with TRBJ1-2; D uncertain. The CDR3 has 13 residues. V was pared by 8 bases and J by 5 bases, with 15 bases between. CDR1 is MDHEN, CDR2 SYDVKM, per germline. The CDR3 loop reads CASQRAAGYGYTF. CDR3 coding DNA: TGTGCCAGCCAGAGGGCCGCGGGTTATGGCTACACCTTC.